One and the same sample provided the 14 T cell receptor beta chains below, sequenced in a study of T-cell reconstitution after alpha-beta-depleted transplantation in children. Unique molecular identifiers featured in how the TCRbeta library was prepared. TCRdb used MiXCR to reprocess the PCR reads, holding one entry per CDR3 protein. The sample shows about 470,000 distinct CDR3 sequences, 43% of them seen only once. The source material was PBMCs, sampled before TCRalphabeta/CD19-depleted stem cell transplant. The source of these receptors is a girl aged 2-10 years with aplastic anemia, due to receive a stem cell transplant.

This clonotype occurred once. The chain couples TRBV20-1 to TRBJ1-1; the D gene is possibly TRBD1 (6 bases). Trimming took 7 bases from V and 2 from J, leaving 14 bases between them. Germline CDR1 DFQATT, CDR2 SNEGSKA (reference sequence). The CDR3 runs to 13 residues. CDR3 loop: CSVYRGGNTEAFF. CDR3 coding DNA: TGCAGTGTCTACAGAGGGGGAAACACTGAAGCTTTCTTT.

Points on this clonotype: One base away lies a much larger clone, so this may be a sequencing read error. The V call is TRBV5-1, the J call TRBJ2-5, with D possibly matching TRBD1 (6 bases). This CDR3 region has 15 residues. Per germline, CDR1 SGHRS and CDR2 YFSETQ. For the CDR3, the DNA is TGCACCAGCAGCCGTGAGAGGGGGTTCGGGGAGACCCAGTACTTC. It yields the protein CTSSRERGFGETQYF.

This clonotype was seen at least ten times. CDR3 DNA: TGTGCCAGCAGTTTTAGCAGGGAAAGTGGTAGACAGCCCCAGCATTTT. Amino acid sequence: CASSFSRESGRQPQHF. This chain joins TRBV12-3 or TRBV12-4 and TRBJ1-5, with D possibly TRBD1 on 5 matching bases. This CDR3 comprises 16 residues. V was cut by 3 bases and J by 7 bases, with 19 bases left in between.

The sample holds many counts of this clonotype. The rearrangement uses TRBV4-3 and TRBJ2-3; a possible D gene is TRBD2 (7 bases). This CDR3 is 17 amino acids long. Germline-derived CDR1 and CDR2 are LGHNA and YSLEER. Trimming removed 0 bases from V and 1 base from J, with 14 bases in between. The CDR3 spells CASSQDKGGWGTDTQYF. In nucleotides, the CDR3 is TGCGCCAGCAGCCAAGATAAGGGGGGGTGGGGCACAGATACGCAGTATTTT.

The chain links TRBV6-5 to TRBJ2-2, with D possibly being TRBD2 (5 bases). This CDR3 is built from 15 residues. The germline V gene has CDR1 MNHEY and CDR2 SVGAGI. The ends were cut back, 0 bases at V and 4 bases at J, with 9 bases in the middle. CDR3 region: CASSYSRASTGELFF. CDR3 nucleotides: TGTGCCAGCAGTTACTCGAGGGCTTCCACCGGGGAGCTGTTTTTT.

The chain has TRBV11-3 and TRBJ2-1; 9 positions match TRBD2. The junction had 9 bases not matched to a gene; V was cut back by 5 bases and J by 13 bases. Germline V CDR1 and CDR2: SGHNT, YENEEA. CDR3 size: 13 residues. The CDR3 nucleotides read TGTGCCAGCAGCCCGGCCGTAGCGGGAGTTCAGTTCTTC. Protein product: CASSPAVAGVQFF.

This chain joins TRBV6-5 and TRBJ2-5; 7 nucleotides agree with TRBD1. With 3 bases clipped from V and 0 bases from J, the junction kept 10 bases outside the gene matches. Per the germline V gene, CDR1 is MNHEY and CDR2 is SVGAGI. This CDR3 comprises 17 residues. The DNA for the CDR3 is TGTGCCAGCAGTTATGCGGCAGGGGGAGAGTACCAAGAGACCCAGTACTTC. Translation gives CASSYAAGGEYQETQYF.

The sample holds many counts of this clonotype. The CDR3 region has the DNA TGTGCCACCAGACCGGGACCAAATGAAAAACTGTTTTTT. Translating it yields CATRPGPNEKLFF. V is TRBV15 and J is TRBJ1-4; TRBD1 is a possible D gene (5 bases). V lost 6 bases and J 5 bases, leaving 10 bases between the germline ends. CDR3 length equals 13 residues. Per the germline V gene, CDR1 is LNHNV and CDR2 is YYDKDF (reference sequence).

The chain carries TRBV19 and TRBJ2-5, with no clear D. CDR1 is LNHDA, CDR2 SQIVND, per germline (reference sequence). The CDR3 length is 14 residues. V shed 2 bases and J shed 7 bases, with 14 bases lying between them. The CDR3 nucleotides read TGTGCCAGTAGTATATCAGGACGGCTCAGGACCCAGTACTTC. Translating it yields CASSISGRLRTQYF.

The V gene is TRBV28, the J gene TRBJ1-5; TRBD1 matches at 7 bases. The CDR3 loop spans 16 amino acids. Trimming cost V 5 bases and J 2 bases; bases outside gene matches: 9. Germline V gene lookup returns CDR1 MDHEN and CDR2 SYDVKM. CDR3 protein: CASSLIQGGGNQPQHF. The CDR3 region has the DNA TGTGCCAGCAGTCTCATCCAGGGGGGAGGCAATCAGCCCCAGCATTTT.

The genes are TRBV20-1 and TRBJ1-2; 9 bases are shared with TRBD1. Germline V gene data show CDR1 as DFQATT and CDR2 as SNEGSKA (reference sequence). This CDR3 is built from 14 residues. V shed 0 bases, J shed 7 bases, and the junction held 6 bases outside the gene matches. This CDR3 is CSARERDREGGYTF. The CDR3 DNA reads TGCAGTGCTAGAGAGCGGGACAGGGAGGGTGGCTACACCTTC.

This clonotype was seen a handful of times. The genes are TRBV20-1 and TRBJ2-5; D remains ambiguous. This CDR3 region has 12 residues. The V gene's germline CDR1 is DFQATT and CDR2 SNEGSKA (reference sequence). Between the trimmed V and J ends, which lost 8 bases and 4 bases, there was a span of 14 bases. The CDR3 spells CSTSTRIETQYF. The CDR3 coding sequence is TGCAGTACGTCAACCAGGATAGAGACCCAGTACTTC.

This sequence joins TRBV7-3 and TRBJ2-2; 16 bases map to TRBD2. The V gene's germline CDR1 is SGHTA and CDR2 FQGTGA. V shed 3 bases and J 5 bases; nucleotides not matched to a gene: 3. This CDR3 region has 17 residues. This CDR3 is CASSLKGLAGGTGELFF. CDR3 in DNA: TGTGCCAGCAGCTTGAAGGGACTAGCGGGAGGGACCGGGGAGCTGTTTTTT.

This clonotype was detected a few times. The chain employs TRBV25-1 and TRBJ1-5; no clear D. Germline V gene data show CDR1 as MGHDK and CDR2 as SYGVNS. Between the trimmed V and J ends, which lost 3 bases and 4 bases, there was a span of 4 bases. The length of the CDR3 is 12 residues. The CDR3, as DNA: TGTGCCAGCAGTGAGTCAAATCAGCCCCAGCATTTT. Its protein is CASSESNQPQHF. The complete variable domain, with remaining parts taken from reference TRBV25-1 and TRBJ1-5, reads EADIYQTPRYLVIGTGKKITLECSQTMGHDKMYWYQQDPGMELHLIHYSYGVNSTEKGDLSSESTVSRIRTEHFPLTLESARPSHTSQYLCASSESNQPQHFGDGTRLSIL.